These 8 T cell receptor beta chains were sequenced from one sample in a study of blood T cell repertoires in COVID-19 (dated by TCRdb to the early 2020s). Library preparation used the immunoSEQ multiplex PCR assay. Entries here come from immuneACCESS through TCRdb and include only in-frame sequences with V and J called. Some clones fail to appear in such tables; in the studies checked, an unresolved V gene covers under half of the shortfall, and the cause of the remainder is unknown. Here the sample has roughly 190,000 clones; 76% occur a single time. Jointly, the top ten make up roughly 8.6% of the sample. Sequenced: peripheral blood. The receptor set was obtained from a woman aged 50 to 60 with active or convalescent COVID-19.

The V call is TRBV27, the J call TRBJ1-2; 8 nucleotides line up with TRBD1. The CDR3 has 18 residues. J was trimmed by 4 bases and V by 4 bases; bases with no gene match: 17. The germline gives CDR1 MNHEY, CDR2 SMNVEV (reference sequence). DNA of the CDR3: TGTGCCAGCAGTTCTAATGGCAGGGGGCGCGTCCCTTCCTATGGCTACACCTTC. Its translation is CASSSNGRGRVPSYGYTF.

This clone appeared once. The chain uses TRBV7-2 and TRBJ2-3, with D perhaps TRBD2 (5 bases). CDR1 SGHTA and CDR2 FQGNSA come from the germline V gene. This CDR3 spans 14 amino acids. V lost 2 bases and J 5 bases, leaving 11 bases between the germline ends. CDR3 region: CASSLRDYLDTQYF. Here the CDR3 DNA reads TGTGCCAGCAGCTTAAGAGACTACTTAGATACGCAGTATTTT.

This chain connects TRBV5-8 to TRBJ2-7; 15 positions agree with TRBD2. The CDR3 length is 16 residues. V was clipped by 0 bases and J by 5 bases; unmatched bases: 3. CDR1 is SGHTS, CDR2 YDEGEE, per germline. The CDR3 loop is CASSLGTSGRAHEQYF. The CDR3 coding sequence is TGTGCCAGCAGCTTGGGGACTAGCGGGAGGGCCCACGAGCAGTACTTC.

This chain uses TRBV19 with TRBJ2-1, with 14 positions matching TRBD2. The CDR3 loop spans 20 amino acids. The junction had 12 bases not matched to a gene; V was cut back by 4 bases and J by 1 base. Germline CDR1 LNHDA, CDR2 SQIVND (reference sequence). DNA for the CDR3: TGTGCCAGTAGTAAGGGACTAGCGGGGGCACGGTGGAGGTCCTACAATGAGCAGTTCTTC. Translation: CASSKGLAGARWRSYNEQFF.

The chain has TRBV11-2 and TRBJ2-1, with a weak D call TRBD2 (5 bases). The V gene's germline CDR1 is SGHAT and CDR2 FQNNGV. The CDR3 is made up of 14 amino acids. Trimming stripped 2 bases from V and 5 bases from J, with 10 bases between. This chain's CDR3 is CASSLSKRNNEQFF. The CDR3 region has the DNA TGTGCCAGCAGCTTATCTAAGCGGAACAATGAGCAGTTCTTC.

This rearrangement joins TRBV18 to TRBJ2-7; D call uncertain. The CDR3 is made up of 13 amino acids. Germline V gene lookup returns CDR1 KGHSH and CDR2 LQKENI. V lost 6 bases, J lost 2 bases, and 11 bases lay in between. The CDR3 loop is CASSLYGAYEQYF. The CDR3 DNA reads as TGTGCCAGCTCCCTTTACGGAGCCTACGAGCAGTACTTC.

The chain couples TRBV6-2 or TRBV6-3 to TRBJ1-1; 7 positions match TRBD1. The V gene's germline CDR1 is MNHEY and CDR2 SVGEGT. The CDR3 loop spans 16 amino acids. The trim removed 2 bases at V and 2 bases at J, leaving 8 bases unmatched. CDR3 nucleotides: TGTGCCAGCAGTTACAAGCAGGGGGTCGTTAACACTGAAGCTTTCTTT. Amino acid sequence: CASSYKQGVVNTEAFF.

The rearrangement uses TRBV21-1 and TRBJ1-2; TRBD1 is taken as the D call from the table, unchecked against the DNA. TRBV21-1 is recorded as a pseudogene. CDR3 size: 12 residues. CDR3 in amino acids: CARKARPYGYTF. The CDR3 DNA reads TGTGCCAGAAAGGCCAGGCCCTATGGCTACACCTTC.